Detailed here is one T cell receptor beta chain. Unique molecular identifiers were incorporated during preparation of the TCRbeta library. One entry per CDR3 protein, called by TCRdb with MiXCR from the PCR reads. The data contain over 400,000 distinct CDR3 sequences, approximately 12% of them singletons. This sample is part of a study of T-cell reconstitution after alpha-beta-depleted transplantation in children. J gave up 6 bases and V 0 bases, and 14 bases lay outside the gene matches. Germline CDR1 SGHTA, CDR2 FQGTGA. The CDR3 runs to 18 residues. Material: PBMCs from the stem cell graft donor, obtained from the stem cell graft. The receptor's source is a human donor who donated a stem cell graft to a child with combined immunodeficiency. The chain recombines TRBV7-3 with TRBJ1-2; 9 bases map to TRBD1. The CDR3 region has the DNA TGTGCCAGCAGCTTAACCCGAAACCCGGGACAGGGTGTACATGGCTACACCTTC. This translates into CASSLTRNPGQGVHGYTF.